One sample yielded the 3 T cell receptor beta chains listed below, sequenced in a study of blood T cells in healthy people across ages. It was with a sample-barcoded 5' primer and a J-beta primer mix that a second PCR of about 6 to 12 cycles was run. TCRdb recomputed calls from the 5' RACE reads with MiXCR, one row per CDR3 protein. Among hundreds of thousands of distinct CDR3 sequences listed, roughly 25% were seen once. This sample also belongs to another study, concerning T cells of mothers and their children.

Sequencing was performed on blood. The receptors were sampled from a boy aged 5 to 17 in good health.

This clonotype was seen more than once but under ten times. The chain combines TRBV4-3 with TRBJ1-4; TRBD1 matches at 10 bases. V dropped 1 base and J dropped 6; count of bases not matched to a gene: 8. The CDR3 is 17 amino acids. Germline V gives CDR1 LGHNA, CDR2 YSLEER. CDR3 in amino acids: CASSQVRTGGGDEKLFF. The CDR3 DNA reads TGCGCCAGCAGCCAAGTAAGGACAGGGGGTGGTGATGAAAAACTGTTTTTT.

The rearrangement joins TRBV21-1 to TRBJ2-5; the table's D call TRBD1 went unverified against the DNA. TRBV21-1 is a documented pseudogene. The CDR3 contains 15 residues. CDR3 protein: CASSKPGENQETQYF. CDR3 DNA: TGTGCCAGCAGCAAGCCAGGGGAGAACCAAGAGACCCAGTACTTC.

This clonotype has just a few counts. Germline and junction disagree at one end, which may indicate a read error. The chain links TRBV2 to TRBJ2-1; tentatively, D is TRBD1 or TRBD2 (5 bases each). Germline CDR1 is SNHLY and CDR2 is FYNNEI. CDR3 size: 11 residues. The CDR3 protein is CAGSGRGPRFF. The CDR3 DNA reads as TGTGCCGGCAGTGGTCGGGGCCCACGGTTCTTC.